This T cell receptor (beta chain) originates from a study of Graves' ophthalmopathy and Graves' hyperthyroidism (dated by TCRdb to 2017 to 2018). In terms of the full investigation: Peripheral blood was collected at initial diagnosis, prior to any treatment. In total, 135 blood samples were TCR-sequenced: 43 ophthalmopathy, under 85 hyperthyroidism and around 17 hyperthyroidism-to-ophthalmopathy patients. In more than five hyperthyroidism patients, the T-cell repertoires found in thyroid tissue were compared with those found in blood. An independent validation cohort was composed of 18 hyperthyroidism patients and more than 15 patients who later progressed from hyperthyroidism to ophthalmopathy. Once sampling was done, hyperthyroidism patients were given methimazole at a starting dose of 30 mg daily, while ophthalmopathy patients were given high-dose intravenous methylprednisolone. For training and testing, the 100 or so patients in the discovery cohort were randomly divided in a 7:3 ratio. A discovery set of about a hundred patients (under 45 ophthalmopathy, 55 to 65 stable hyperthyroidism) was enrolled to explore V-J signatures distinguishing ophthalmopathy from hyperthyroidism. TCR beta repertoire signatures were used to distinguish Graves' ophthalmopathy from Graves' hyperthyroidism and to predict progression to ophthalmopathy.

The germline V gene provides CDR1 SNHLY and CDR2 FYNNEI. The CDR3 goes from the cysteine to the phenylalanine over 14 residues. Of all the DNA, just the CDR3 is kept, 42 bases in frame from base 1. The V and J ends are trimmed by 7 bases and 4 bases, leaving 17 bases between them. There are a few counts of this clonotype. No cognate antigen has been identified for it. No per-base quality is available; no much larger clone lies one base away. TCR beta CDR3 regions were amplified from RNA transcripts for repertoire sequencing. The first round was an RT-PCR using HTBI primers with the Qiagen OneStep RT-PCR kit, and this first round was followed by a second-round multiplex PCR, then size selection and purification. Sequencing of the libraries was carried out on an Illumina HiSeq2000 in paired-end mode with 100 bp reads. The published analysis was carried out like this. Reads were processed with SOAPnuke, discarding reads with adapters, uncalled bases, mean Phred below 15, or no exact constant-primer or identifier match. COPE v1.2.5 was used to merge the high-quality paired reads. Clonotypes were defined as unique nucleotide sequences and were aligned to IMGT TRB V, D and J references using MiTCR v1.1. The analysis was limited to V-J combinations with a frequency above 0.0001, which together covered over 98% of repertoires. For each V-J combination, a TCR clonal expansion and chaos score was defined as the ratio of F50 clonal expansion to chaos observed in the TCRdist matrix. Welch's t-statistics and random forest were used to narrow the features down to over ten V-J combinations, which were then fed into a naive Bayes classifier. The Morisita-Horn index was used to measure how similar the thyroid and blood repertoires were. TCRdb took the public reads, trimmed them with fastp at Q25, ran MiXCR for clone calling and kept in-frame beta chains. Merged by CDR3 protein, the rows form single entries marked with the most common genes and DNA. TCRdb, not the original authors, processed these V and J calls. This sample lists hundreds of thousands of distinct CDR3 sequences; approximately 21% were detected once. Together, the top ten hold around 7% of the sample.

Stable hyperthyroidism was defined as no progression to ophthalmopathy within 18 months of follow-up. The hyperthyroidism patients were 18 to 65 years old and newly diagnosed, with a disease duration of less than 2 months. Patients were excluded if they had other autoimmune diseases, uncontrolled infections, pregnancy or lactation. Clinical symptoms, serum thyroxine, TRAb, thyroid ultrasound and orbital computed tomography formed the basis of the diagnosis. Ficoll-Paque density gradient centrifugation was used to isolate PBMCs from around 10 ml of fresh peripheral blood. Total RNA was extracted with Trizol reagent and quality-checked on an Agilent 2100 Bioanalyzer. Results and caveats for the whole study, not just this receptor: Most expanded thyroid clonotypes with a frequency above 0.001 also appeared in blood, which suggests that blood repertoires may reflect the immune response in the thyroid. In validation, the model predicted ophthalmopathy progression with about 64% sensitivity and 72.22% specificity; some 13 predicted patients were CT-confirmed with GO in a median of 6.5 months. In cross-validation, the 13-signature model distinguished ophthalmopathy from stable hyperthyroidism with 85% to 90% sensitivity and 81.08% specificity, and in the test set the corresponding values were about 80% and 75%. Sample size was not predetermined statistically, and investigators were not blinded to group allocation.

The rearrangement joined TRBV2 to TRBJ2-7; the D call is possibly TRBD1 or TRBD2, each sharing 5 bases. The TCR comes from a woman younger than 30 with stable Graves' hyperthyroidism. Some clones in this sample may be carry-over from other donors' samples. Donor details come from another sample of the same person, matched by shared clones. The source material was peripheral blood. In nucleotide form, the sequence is TGTGCCAGCACTCTGACAGCGGTACCTTACGAGCAGTACTTC. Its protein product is CASTLTAVPYEQYF.